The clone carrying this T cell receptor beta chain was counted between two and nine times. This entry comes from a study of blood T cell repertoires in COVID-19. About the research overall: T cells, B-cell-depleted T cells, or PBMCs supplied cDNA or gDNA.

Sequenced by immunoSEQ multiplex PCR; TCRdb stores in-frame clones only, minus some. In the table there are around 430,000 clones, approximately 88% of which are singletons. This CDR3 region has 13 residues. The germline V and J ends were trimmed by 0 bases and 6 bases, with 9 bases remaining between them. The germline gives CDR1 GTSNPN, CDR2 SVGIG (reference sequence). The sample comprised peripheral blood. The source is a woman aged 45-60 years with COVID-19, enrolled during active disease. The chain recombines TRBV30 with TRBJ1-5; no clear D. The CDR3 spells CAWSVRFGQPQHF. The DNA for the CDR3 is TGTGCCTGGAGTGTACGATTCGGTCAGCCCCAGCATTTT.